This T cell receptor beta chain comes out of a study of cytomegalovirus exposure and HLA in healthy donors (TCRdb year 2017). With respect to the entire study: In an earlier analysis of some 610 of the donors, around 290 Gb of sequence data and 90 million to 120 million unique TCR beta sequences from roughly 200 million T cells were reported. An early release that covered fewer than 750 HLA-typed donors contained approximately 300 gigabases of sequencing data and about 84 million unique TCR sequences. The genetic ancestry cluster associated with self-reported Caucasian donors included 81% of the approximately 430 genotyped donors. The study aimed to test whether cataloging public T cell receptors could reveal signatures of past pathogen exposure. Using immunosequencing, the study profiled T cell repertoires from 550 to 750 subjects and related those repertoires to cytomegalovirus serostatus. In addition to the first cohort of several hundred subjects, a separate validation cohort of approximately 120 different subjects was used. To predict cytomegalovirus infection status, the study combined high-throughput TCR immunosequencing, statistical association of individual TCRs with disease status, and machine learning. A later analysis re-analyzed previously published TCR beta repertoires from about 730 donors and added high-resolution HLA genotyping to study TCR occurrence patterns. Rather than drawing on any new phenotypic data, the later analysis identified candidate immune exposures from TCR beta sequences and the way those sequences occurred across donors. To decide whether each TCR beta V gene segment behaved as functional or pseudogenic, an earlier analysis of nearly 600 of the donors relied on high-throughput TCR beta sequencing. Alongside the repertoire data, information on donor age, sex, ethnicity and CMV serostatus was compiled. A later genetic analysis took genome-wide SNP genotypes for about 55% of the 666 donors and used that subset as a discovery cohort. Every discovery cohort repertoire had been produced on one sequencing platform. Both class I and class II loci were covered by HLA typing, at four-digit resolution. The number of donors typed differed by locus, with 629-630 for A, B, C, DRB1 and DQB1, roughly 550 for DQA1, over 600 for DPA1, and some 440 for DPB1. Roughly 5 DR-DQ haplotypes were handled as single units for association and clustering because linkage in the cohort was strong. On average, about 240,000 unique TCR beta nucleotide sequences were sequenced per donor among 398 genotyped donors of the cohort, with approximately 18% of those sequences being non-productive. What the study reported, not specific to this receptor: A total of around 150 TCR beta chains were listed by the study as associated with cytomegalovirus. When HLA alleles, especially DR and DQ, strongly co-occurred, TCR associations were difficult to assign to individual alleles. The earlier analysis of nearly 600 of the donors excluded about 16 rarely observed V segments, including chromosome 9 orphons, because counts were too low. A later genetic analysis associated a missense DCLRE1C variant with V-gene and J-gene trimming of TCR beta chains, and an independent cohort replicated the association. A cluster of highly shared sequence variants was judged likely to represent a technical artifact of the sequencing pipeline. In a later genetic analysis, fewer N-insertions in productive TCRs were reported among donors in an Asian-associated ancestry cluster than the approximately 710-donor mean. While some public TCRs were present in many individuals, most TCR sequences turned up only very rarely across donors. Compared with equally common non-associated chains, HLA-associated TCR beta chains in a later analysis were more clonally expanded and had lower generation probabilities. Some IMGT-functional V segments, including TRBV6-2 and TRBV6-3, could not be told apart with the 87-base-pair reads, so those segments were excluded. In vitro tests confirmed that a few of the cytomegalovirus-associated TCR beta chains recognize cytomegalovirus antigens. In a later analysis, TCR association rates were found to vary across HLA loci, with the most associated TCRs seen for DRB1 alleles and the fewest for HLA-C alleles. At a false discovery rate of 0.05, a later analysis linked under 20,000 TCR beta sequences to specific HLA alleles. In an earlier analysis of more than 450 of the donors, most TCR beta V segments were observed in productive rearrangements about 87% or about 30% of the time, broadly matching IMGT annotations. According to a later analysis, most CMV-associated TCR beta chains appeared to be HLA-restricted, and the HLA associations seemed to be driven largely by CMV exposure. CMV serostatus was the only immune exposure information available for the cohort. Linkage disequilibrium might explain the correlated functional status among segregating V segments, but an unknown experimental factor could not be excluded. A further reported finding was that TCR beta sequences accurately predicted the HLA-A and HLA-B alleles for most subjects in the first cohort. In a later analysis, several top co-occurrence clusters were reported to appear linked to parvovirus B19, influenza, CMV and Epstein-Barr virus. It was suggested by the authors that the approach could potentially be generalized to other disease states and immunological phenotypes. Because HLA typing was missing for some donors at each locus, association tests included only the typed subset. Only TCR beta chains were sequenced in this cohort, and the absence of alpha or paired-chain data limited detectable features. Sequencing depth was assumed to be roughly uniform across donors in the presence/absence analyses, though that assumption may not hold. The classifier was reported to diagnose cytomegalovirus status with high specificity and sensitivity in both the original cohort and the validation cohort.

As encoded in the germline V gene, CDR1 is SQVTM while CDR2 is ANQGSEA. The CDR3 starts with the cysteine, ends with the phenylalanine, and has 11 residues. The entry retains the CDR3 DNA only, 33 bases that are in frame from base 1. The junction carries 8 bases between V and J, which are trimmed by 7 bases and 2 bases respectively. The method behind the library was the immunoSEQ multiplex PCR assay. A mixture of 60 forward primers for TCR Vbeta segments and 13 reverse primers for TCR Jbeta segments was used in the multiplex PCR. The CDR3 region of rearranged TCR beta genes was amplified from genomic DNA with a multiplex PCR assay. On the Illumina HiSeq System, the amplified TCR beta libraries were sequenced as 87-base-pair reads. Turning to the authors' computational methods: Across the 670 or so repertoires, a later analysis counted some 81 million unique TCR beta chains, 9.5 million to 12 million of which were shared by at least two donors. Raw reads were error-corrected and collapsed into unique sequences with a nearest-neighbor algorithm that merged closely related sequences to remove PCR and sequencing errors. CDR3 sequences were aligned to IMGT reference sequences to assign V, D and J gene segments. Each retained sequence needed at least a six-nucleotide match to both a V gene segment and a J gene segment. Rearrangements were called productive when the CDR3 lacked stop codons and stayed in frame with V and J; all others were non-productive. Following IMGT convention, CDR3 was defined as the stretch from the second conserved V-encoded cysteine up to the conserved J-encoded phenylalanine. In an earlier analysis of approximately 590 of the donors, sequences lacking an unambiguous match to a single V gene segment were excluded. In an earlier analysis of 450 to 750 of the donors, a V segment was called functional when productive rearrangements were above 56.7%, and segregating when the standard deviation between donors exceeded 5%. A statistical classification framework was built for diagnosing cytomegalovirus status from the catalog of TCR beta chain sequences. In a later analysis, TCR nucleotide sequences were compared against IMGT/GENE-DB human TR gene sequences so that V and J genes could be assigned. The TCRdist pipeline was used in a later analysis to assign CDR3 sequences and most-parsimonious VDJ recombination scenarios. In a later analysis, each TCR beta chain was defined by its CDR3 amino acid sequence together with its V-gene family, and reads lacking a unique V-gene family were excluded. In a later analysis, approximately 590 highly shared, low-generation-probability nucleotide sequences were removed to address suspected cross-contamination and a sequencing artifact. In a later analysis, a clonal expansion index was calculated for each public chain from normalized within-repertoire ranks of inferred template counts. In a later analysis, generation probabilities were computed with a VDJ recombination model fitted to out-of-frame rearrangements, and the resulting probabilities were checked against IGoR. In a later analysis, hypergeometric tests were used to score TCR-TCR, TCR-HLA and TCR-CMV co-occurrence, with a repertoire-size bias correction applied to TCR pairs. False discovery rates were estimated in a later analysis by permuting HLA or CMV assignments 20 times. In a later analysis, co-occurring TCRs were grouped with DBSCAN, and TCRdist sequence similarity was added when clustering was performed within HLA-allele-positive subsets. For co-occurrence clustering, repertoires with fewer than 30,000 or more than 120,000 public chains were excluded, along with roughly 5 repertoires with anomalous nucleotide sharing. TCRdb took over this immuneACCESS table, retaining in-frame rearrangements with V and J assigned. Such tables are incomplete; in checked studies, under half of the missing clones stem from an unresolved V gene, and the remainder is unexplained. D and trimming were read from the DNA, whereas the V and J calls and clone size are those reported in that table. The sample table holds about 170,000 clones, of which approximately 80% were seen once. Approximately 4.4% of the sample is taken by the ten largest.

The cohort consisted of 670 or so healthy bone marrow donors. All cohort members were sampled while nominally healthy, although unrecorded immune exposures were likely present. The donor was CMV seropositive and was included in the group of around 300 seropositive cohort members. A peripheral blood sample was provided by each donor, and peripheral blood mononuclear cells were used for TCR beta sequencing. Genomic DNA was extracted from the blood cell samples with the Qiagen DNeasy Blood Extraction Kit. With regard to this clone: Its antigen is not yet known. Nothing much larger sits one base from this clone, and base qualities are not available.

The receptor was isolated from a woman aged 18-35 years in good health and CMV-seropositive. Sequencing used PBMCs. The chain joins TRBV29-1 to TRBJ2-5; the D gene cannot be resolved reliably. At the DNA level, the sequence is TGCAGCGGTTTACAGCAAGAGACCCAGTACTTC. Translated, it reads CSGLQQETQYF.